The T cell receptor (beta chain) under discussion was sequenced for a study of beta chain features in type 1 diabetes. Study-wide results and caveats: Researchers caution that PCR might favor shorter templates, equally among patients and controls. There was a possibility that cDNA sequencing over-represented cells with high TCR expression.

As to this clone: The antigen is not known.

Trimming shortened V by 2 bases and J by 6 bases, and 11 bases separated the two germline ends. CDR3 size: 14 residues. CDR1 is SGHTA, CDR2 FQGTGA, per germline. The authors reverse transcribed all of the isolated RNA, so sequencing captured expressed TCRB transcripts. The assay was immunoSEQ multiplex PCR, and TCRdb's table has in-frame clones only and misses some. The table includes more than 150,000 clones, approximately 13% detected once. The TCR sequence derives from a woman in her late teens or twenties in good health. The sequencing input was central memory CD4+ T cells from blood. The V and J genes are TRBV7-3 and TRBJ2-1; weak D call: TRBD2 (5 bases). In DNA, the CDR3 is TGTGCCAGCAGCTTAGGACGGGAAGGCAATGAGCAGTTCTTC. Translating it yields CASSLGREGNEQFF.